Listed below are T cell receptor beta chains from one sample, sequenced in a study of OX40 agonist ivuxolimab in advanced cancers. Profiled with immunoSEQ multiplex PCR; TCRdb holds only in-frame clones, not every one. This table has about 94,000 clones, more than 75% appearing once. This sample comprised CD4+ or CD8+ T cells sorted from blood, obtained in a trial of the OX40 agonist ivuxolimab. These receptors were taken from an adult with an advanced solid tumor such as melanoma, head and neck, liver or kidney cancer. CDR3s include the opening cysteine and the closing phenylalanine or tryptophan. A D gene is named only where the DNA matches it firmly. Only part of the rows carry a size: once, few, many, or a class if the clone is expanded.

cdr3_nt	cdr3_aa	clone_size	v_call	d_call	j_call
TGTGCCAGCAGATTGACCGAGGATACGCAGTATTTT	CASRLTEDTQYF	-	TRBV6-1	-	TRBJ2-3
TGTGCCAGCAGCCCTCCGGCCGGGGAGCTGTTTTTT	CASSPPAGELFF	-	TRBV7-2	-	TRBJ2-2
TGTGCCAGCAGCCAAGATCGGGAAGGAGTGAATGAAAAACTGTTTTTT	CASSQDREGVNEKLFF	-	TRBV14	-	TRBJ1-4
TGTGCCAGCAGCTCGGAACGGAACACTGAAGCTTTCTTT	CASSSERNTEAFF	-	TRBV11-1	-	TRBJ1-1
TGCGCCAGCAGCTTGAGGGGTGTGTTCACAGATACGCAGTATTTT	CASSLRGVFTDTQYF	-	TRBV5-1	-	TRBJ2-3
TGTGCCAGCACTAAAGGACAGGACGGGACCTATGGCTACACCTTC	CASTKGQDGTYGYTF	-	TRBV6-1	TRBD1	TRBJ1-2
TGCGCCAGCAGCTTGGAAGGGACCTATGGCTACACCTTC	CASSLEGTYGYTF	-	TRBV5-1	-	TRBJ1-2
TGTGCCAGTAGGCCCCCAGGACAGGGCGTTGGCTACACCTTC	CASRPPGQGVGYTF	-	TRBV19	TRBD1	TRBJ1-2
TGTGCCAGCAGCCCGAGGACAGTCTATGGCTACACCTTC	CASSPRTVYGYTF	-	TRBV11-2	-	TRBJ1-2
TGTGCCAGCAGCATCAGGTCCGGGGGGGCGAATACGCAGTATTTT	CASSIRSGGANTQYF	-	TRBV9	TRBD2	TRBJ2-3
TGTGCCTGGAGTATAGACAGGGGCAATCAGCCCCAGCATTTT	CAWSIDRGNQPQHF	few	TRBV30	TRBD1	TRBJ1-5
TGCGCCAGCAGCGCGGACACAGGGGGCACTGAAGCTTTCTTT	CASSADTGGTEAFF	-	TRBV5-1	TRBD1	TRBJ1-1
TGTGCCAGCAAGGGACGGCTGAATTCACCCCTCCACTTT	CASKGRLNSPLHF	few	TRBV6-5	-	TRBJ1-6
TGCGCCAGCAGCCGCGTCTTGGATGAGCAGTTCTTC	CASSRVLDEQFF	-	TRBV4-1	-	TRBJ2-1
TGTGCCAGCAGTTACTCGACAGGGAAACAGCCCCAGCATTTT	CASSYSTGKQPQHF	-	TRBV6-5	TRBD1	TRBJ1-5
TGCGCCAGCACACCGGGGCCAAGGGGCTACACCTTC	CASTPGPRGYTF	-	TRBV10-2	-	TRBJ1-2
TGTGCCAGCAGCGCCGGGACACCCTACGAGCAGTACTTC	CASSAGTPYEQYF	-	TRBV6-1	-	TRBJ2-7
TGCAGCGTTCAAGGACAGTATAACTATGGCTACACCTTC	CSVQGQYNYGYTF	-	TRBV29-1	-	TRBJ1-2
TGTGCCAGCAGCTTTAGCTCTGGGGCCAACGTCCTGACTTTC	CASSFSSGANVLTF	-	TRBV7-9	-	TRBJ2-6
TGTGCCAGCTCACCATCTTCCTCCCCCAGGGGCACTGAAGCTTTCTTT	CASSPSSSPRGTEAFF	-	TRBV18	-	TRBJ1-1
TGTGCCAGCAGCCTGGGGGGGTCCCCTCTTAATGAAAAACTGTTTTTT	CASSLGGSPLNEKLFF	-	TRBV25-1	-	TRBJ1-4
TGTGCCAGCAGCTTAGATGGGCTAGCGGGGGGATACAATGAGCAGTTCTTC	CASSLDGLAGGYNEQFF	-	TRBV11-2	TRBD2	TRBJ2-1
TGCGCCAGCAGCTTGCTAGCGGGGGCAGAGGCCCAGTACTTC	CASSLLAGAEAQYF	-	TRBV5-1	TRBD2	TRBJ2-5
TGTGCCAGCAGCTTAGTAGGGGCCACTAATGAAAAACTGTTTTTT	CASSLVGATNEKLFF	-	TRBV7-2	-	TRBJ1-4
TGTGCCAGCGGGGTCTCGGTAGGCTCTGGGGCCAACGTCCTGACTTTC	CASGVSVGSGANVLTF	-	TRBV5-5	-	TRBJ2-6
TGTGCCAGCAGCGCGCTACAGGGGCTTACAGATACGCAGTATTTT	CASSALQGLTDTQYF	-	TRBV7-9	TRBD1	TRBJ2-3
TGTGCCAGCAGCTTAGGGGGGAGCGCGCCCGGGGAGCTGTTTTTT	CASSLGGSAPGELFF	few	TRBV11-3	-	TRBJ2-2
TGTGCCAGCTCACCACGTCCGGGGGGGAATGAAAAACTGTTTTTT	CASSPRPGGNEKLFF	-	TRBV18	-	TRBJ1-4
TGTGCCAGCAGATTCACATCCTATGGCTACACCTTC	CASRFTSYGYTF	-	TRBV5-8	-	TRBJ1-2
TGTGCCAGCAGCTTAGAGACTTACACCGGGGAGCTGTTTTTT	CASSLETYTGELFF	-	TRBV7-9	-	TRBJ2-2
TGTGCCAGCAGTGAAAGCTGGGTGAGAAACATTCAGTACTTC	CASSESWVRNIQYF	-	TRBV2	-	TRBJ2-4
TGTGCCAGCAGTCGGCCGACAGGGTTGTCCTACGAGCAGTACTTC	CASSRPTGLSYEQYF	-	TRBV27	TRBD1	TRBJ2-7